This T cell receptor beta chain was captured by sequencing in a study of response to subunit inactivated influenza vaccine. TCRdb independently ran MiXCR on the RT-PCR reads; one entry per CDR3 protein. The sample lists 500,000 to 600,000 distinct CDR3 sequences, 16% occurring once. This clonotype has just a few counts. The CDR3 is 13 residues long. Germline assignment: CDR1 SQVTM and CDR2 ANQGSEA. Trimming took 4 bases from V and 6 from J; bases not matched to a gene: 6. The clonotype comes from a man between 50 and 75 years old who received an inactivated influenza vaccine. The V call is TRBV29-1, the J call TRBJ2-7, with 10 bases lining up with TRBD1. Sequencing used CD4+ T cells sorted from PBMCs, obtained less than 30 months after vaccination. The CDR3 DNA reads as TGCAGCGTTGTAGGGACAGGGGTGTCCGAGCAGTACTTC. The encoded protein is CSVVGTGVSEQYF.